This is a list of T cell receptor beta chains from one sample in a study of cytomegalovirus exposure and HLA in healthy donors. Only in-frame clones appear in the TCRdb table, and some are missing; sequencing was by immunoSEQ multiplex PCR. The repertoire holds 95,000 to 150,000 clones, with 95% to 97% as singletons. The sample taken for sequencing was PBMCs. These receptors came from a man aged 18 to 35 in good health and CMV-seronegative. CDR3s include the opening cysteine and the closing phenylalanine or tryptophan. Each record gives: D gene, V gene, J gene, clone size, CDR3 protein, CDR3 DNA. The D gene is left open where the match is weak. The size field is filled for only some rows; it gives once, few, many or a size class.

>.|TRBV6-6|TRBJ1-5|.
CASSYSLDQPQHF
TGTGCCAGCAGTTACTCTCTAGACCAGCCCCAGCATTTT
>TRBD1|TRBV28|TRBJ1-1|.
CASSYNRGLNTEAFF
TGTGCCAGCAGCTATAACAGGGGATTGAACACTGAAGCTTTCTTT
>.|TRBV4-3|TRBJ2-1|.
CASSQDPIEWGGKYNEQFF
TGCGCCAGCAGCCAAGACCCCATAGAGTGGGGCGGGAAGTACAATGAGCAGTTCTTC
>.|TRBV14|TRBJ2-7|.
CASSPLTGSSYEQYF
TGTGCCAGCAGCCCTCTGACTGGGAGCTCCTACGAGCAGTACTTC
>TRBD1|TRBV9|TRBJ1-5|once
CASSVSDRANQPQHF
TGTGCCAGCAGCGTAAGTGACAGGGCCAATCAGCCCCAGCATTTT
>TRBD2|TRBV5-1|TRBJ2-2|.
CASTSGRASGELFF
TGCGCCAGTACTAGCGGGAGGGCCTCAGGGGAGCTGTTTTTT
>.|TRBV30|TRBJ1-1|.
CAWSPTPREAFF
TGTGCCTGGAGCCCAACCCCTAGGGAAGCTTTCTTT
>.|TRBV5-1|TRBJ1-2|.
CASSLEGGVSAYGYTF
TGCGCCAGCAGCTTGGAGGGAGGGGTGTCGGCCTATGGCTACACCTTC
>.|TRBV13|TRBJ2-1|.
CASSFTRVSYNEQFF
TGTGCCAGCAGCTTCACTAGGGTCTCCTACAATGAGCAGTTCTTC
>.|TRBV27|TRBJ1-1|.
CASSLIQGTEAFF
TGTGCCAGCAGTCTCATACAGGGCACTGAAGCTTTCTTT
>.|TRBV28|TRBJ2-7|.
CASNSHTGTPQYF
TGTGCCAGCAACTCCCACACCGGGACACCACAGTACTTC
>TRBD2|TRBV11-2|TRBJ2-3|.
CASSLRLAGTDTQYF
TGTGCCAGCAGCCTCCGACTAGCGGGAACAGATACGCAGTATTTT
>.|TRBV5-4|TRBJ2-5|.
CASSPGLEGETQYF
TGTGCCAGCAGCCCGGGACTGGAGGGGGAGACCCAGTACTTC
>.|TRBV2|TRBJ2-1|.
CASKVGRYNEQFF
TGTGCCAGCAAAGTAGGGAGATACAATGAGCAGTTCTTC
>TRBD2|TRBV19|TRBJ2-7|.
CASSVSSGSFSYEQYF
TGTGCCAGTAGTGTCTCTAGCGGGAGCTTCTCCTACGAGCAGTACTTC
>.|TRBV2|TRBJ2-2|.
CASSEGGGIGELFF
TGTGCCAGCAGTGAGGGGGGAGGTATAGGGGAGCTGTTTTTT
>TRBD2|TRBV2|TRBJ2-5|.
CARETSGRETQYF
TGTGCCAGGGAGACTAGCGGGAGAGAGACCCAGTACTTC
>.|TRBV7-9|TRBJ2-7|.
CASSLGPQIYEQYF
TGTGCCAGCAGCTTAGGTCCACAGATTTACGAGCAGTACTTC
>TRBD1|TRBV19|TRBJ1-2|.
CASSPLGTAYGYTF
TGTGCCAGTAGTCCCCTCGGGACAGCCTATGGCTACACCTTC
>.|TRBV30|TRBJ2-2|once
CAWTLSSLGELFF
TGTGCCTGGACCCTTAGTAGCCTCGGGGAGCTGTTTTTT
>TRBD1|TRBV7-2|TRBJ2-1|once
CASSYGQVEQFF
TGTGCCAGCAGTTATGGACAGGTTGAGCAGTTCTTC
>.|TRBV19|TRBJ1-1|.
CASSRFSSGTEAFF
TGTGCCAGTAGTAGGTTTTCTAGCGGCACTGAAGCTTTCTTT
>TRBD1|TRBV7-9|TRBJ2-2|once
CASSRGQGDRELFF
TGTGCCAGCAGCCGGGGACAGGGTGACCGGGAGCTGTTTTTT
>TRBD2|TRBV11-3|TRBJ2-3|.
CASSLGLLAGGQDTQYF
TGTGCCAGCAGCTTAGGGCTACTAGCGGGAGGGCAAGATACGCAGTATTTT
>.|TRBV7-2|TRBJ1-4|.
CASSSDRFQEKLFF
TGTGCCAGCAGCTCCGACAGGTTCCAAGAAAAACTGTTTTTT
>TRBD1|TRBV6-5|TRBJ1-2|.
CASSSQGGAGGYTF
TGTGCCAGCAGTTCTCAAGGGGGCGCCGGTGGCTACACCTTC
>TRBD1|TRBV18|TRBJ1-2|.
CASSPSGGAGGYTF
TGTGCCAGCTCACCGTCAGGGGGCGCAGGTGGCTACACCTTC
>.|TRBV5-6|TRBJ1-1|.
CASSPYVWNTEAFF
TGTGCCAGCAGCCCCTACGTGTGGAACACTGAAGCTTTCTTT
>.|TRBV7-2|TRBJ1-1|.
CASSLDGLGITEAFF
TGTGCCAGCAGCTTGGACGGCCTCGGGATCACTGAAGCTTTCTTT
>.|TRBV27|TRBJ2-2|.
CAIRYANTGELFF
TGTGCCATACGGTATGCGAACACCGGGGAGCTGTTTTTT
>TRBD1|TRBV6-1|TRBJ1-5|.
CASSVPGQGRTNQPQHF
TGTGCCAGCAGTGTACCCGGACAGGGGAGGACCAATCAGCCCCAGCATTTT
>TRBD2|TRBV5-1|TRBJ2-7|.
CASSLDASGGGGNEQYF
TGCGCCAGCAGCTTGGATGCTAGCGGGGGGGGAGGGAACGAGCAGTACTTC
>.|TRBV6-1|TRBJ1-2|.
CASSARGYGYTF
TGTGCCAGCAGTGCTCGGGGTTACGGCTACACCTTC
>TRBD1|TRBV9|TRBJ2-1|.
CASSVVGTGVRYNEQFF
TGTGCCAGCAGCGTAGTGGGGACAGGGGTTCGCTACAATGAGCAGTTCTTC
>.|TRBV4-2|TRBJ1-5|.
CASSPAQVHSNQPQHF
TGTGCCAGCAGCCCCGCACAGGTTCATAGCAATCAGCCCCAGCATTTT
>.|TRBV7-3|TRBJ2-6|once
CASSLGTNGANVLTF
TGTGCCAGCAGCTTAGGGACAAATGGGGCCAACGTCCTGACTTTC
>.|TRBV11-2|TRBJ2-2|.
CASSLGGGETGELFF
TGTGCCAGCAGCTTGGGCGGGGGCGAGACCGGGGAGCTGTTTTTT
>TRBD2|TRBV6-5|TRBJ2-5|.
CASSTGGLSETQYF
TGTGCCAGCAGTACGGGGGGACTTTCAGAGACCCAGTACTTC
>TRBD2|TRBV29-1|TRBJ2-7|.
CSVEEGGSSYEQYF
TGCAGCGTTGAAGAGGGCGGGAGCTCCTACGAGCAGTACTTC
>.|TRBV18|TRBJ1-2|.
CASSLIDGGALDNGYTF
TGTGCCAGCTCACTTATCGACGGGGGGGCCCTGGATAATGGCTACACCTTC
>TRBD1|TRBV6-5|TRBJ1-2|.
CASSQPGQGLGYTF
TGTGCCAGCAGTCAACCGGGACAGGGCCTGGGCTACACCTTC
>TRBD1|TRBV28|TRBJ2-3|.
CASSSPGTGTDTQYF
TGTGCCAGCAGTTCCCCCGGGACAGGCACAGATACGCAGTATTTT
>TRBD2|TRBV4-3|TRBJ2-1|.
CASSQEVPTSGPRSSYNEQFF
TGCGCCAGCAGCCAAGAGGTCCCGACTAGCGGACCCCGGAGCTCCTACAATGAGCAGTTCTTC
>TRBD1|TRBV6-4|TRBJ1-2|.
CASSVRDRGPYTF
TGTGCCAGCAGTGTCCGGGACAGGGGCCCTTACACCTTC
>.|TRBV7-2|TRBJ2-5|.
CASSFRGQETQYF
TGTGCCAGCAGCTTTAGGGGGCAAGAGACCCAGTACTTC
>.|TRBV7-9|TRBJ2-7|few
CASSTEQGQVEQYF
TGTGCCAGCAGCACTGAACAGGGTCAGGTCGAGCAGTACTTC
>.|TRBV6-6|TRBJ2-5|.
CASEDGMETQYF
TGTGCCAGCGAGGATGGAATGGAGACCCAGTACTTC
>TRBD1|TRBV6-5|TRBJ2-1|.
CASRPTGGDYNEQFF
TGTGCCAGCAGGCCGACAGGGGGAGACTACAATGAGCAGTTCTTC
>TRBD2|TRBV28|TRBJ2-5|.
CASSSLGLAAEETQYF
TGTGCCAGCAGTTCCCTGGGACTAGCGGCCGAAGAGACCCAGTACTTC
>TRBD1|TRBV6-5|TRBJ1-2|.
CASSSPTGNYGYTF
TGTGCCAGCAGTTCCCCGACAGGGAACTATGGCTACACCTTC